This T cell receptor (beta chain) was sequenced for a study of blood T cell repertoires in COVID-19. Study information: The United States, Italy and Spain were the sources of the acute and convalescent COVID-19 samples.

As originally analysed: Reference gene primers were amplified, and this amplification served to estimate nucleated cell counts. Sequencing used immunoSEQ multiplex PCR; TCRdb keeps in-frame clones, though not all of them. The V and J calls and clone size come from that table; D and trimming were worked out from the DNA. The sample lists approximately 140,000 clones; about 86% were seen once. Looked up from germline, CDR1 is SGHDT and CDR2 is YYEEEE. This CDR3 is built from 14 residues. V was pared by 5 bases and J by 5 bases, with 16 bases between. The specimen sequenced was peripheral blood. The V gene is TRBV5-6, the J gene TRBJ2-5; D possibly corresponds to TRBD1 (6 bases). The clonotype was recovered from a woman aged 40 to 49 with acute or convalescent COVID-19. This CDR3 is CASSKTGPGETQYF. The CDR3 bases are TGTGCCAGCAGTAAAACAGGGCCCGGGGAGACCCAGTACTTC. The complete variable domain, with remaining parts taken from reference TRBV5-6 and TRBJ2-5, reads DAGVTQSPTHLIKTRGQQVTLRCSPKSGHDTVSWYQQALGQGPQFIFQYYEEEERQRGNFPDRFSGHQFPNYSSELNVNALLLGDSALYLCASSKTGPGETQYFGPGTRLLVL.